This TCR beta chain was captured in a study of cytomegalovirus exposure and HLA in healthy donors. Study-wide results and caveats: Some segments of the V type, notably TRBV6-2 and TRBV6-3, were excluded as indistinguishable. Versus the approximately 720-donor mean, an Asian-associated ancestry cluster reportedly showed fewer N-insertions in a later analysis. Analysis was performed later, and it showed HLA-associated TCR beta chains to be more clonally expanded than equally common others. The authors listed around 150 TCR beta chains as cytomegalovirus-associated.

Remarks on this clone: The antigen is not known.

A multiplex PCR was run with 60 Vbeta primers and 13 Jbeta primers. Generated by immunoSEQ multiplex PCR, the TCRdb table keeps only in-frame clones and is missing some. The table shows under 200,000 clones, with 82% occurring only once. CDR1 SQVTM and CDR2 ANQGSEA come from the germline V gene. The CDR3 extends over 13 amino acids. V was pared by 5 bases and J by 1 base, with 11 bases between. The chain employs TRBV29-1 and TRBJ2-5, with D possibly TRBD2 on 5 matching bases. Sequencing was performed on PBMCs. This TCR was recovered from a girl aged 2 to 10 in good health and CMV-seropositive. The CDR3 loop is CSVNLASQETQYF. The DNA of the CDR3 is TGCAGCGTTAATCTAGCATCCCAAGAGACCCAGTACTTC.